This T cell receptor (beta chain) was documented in a study of neoadjuvant nivolumab and ipilimumab in lung cancer (dated by TCRdb to the early 2020s). In the study overall: Intravenous nivolumab was dosed at 3 mg/kg on days 1, 15 and 29, and in the combination arm ipilimumab 1 mg/kg was added on day 1 only. Matched pretherapy and resected tumor pairs were analyzed from seven patients, of whom four had been treated with nivolumab and three with nivolumab plus ipilimumab. Of the 40 to 50 patients with operable NSCLC treated in the trial, approximately 23 were randomized to nivolumab monotherapy and roughly 21 to nivolumab plus ipilimumab. The major pathologic response (MPR) rate in the intention-to-treat population in each study arm was designated as the primary trial endpoint. TCR repertoires were compared between pretherapy (baseline) peripheral blood and tumors resected at surgery after neoadjuvant immune checkpoint blockade.

As regards this clone: The specificity of this receptor is unknown. No much larger clonotype is one base removed from it; base qualities were not supplied.

The CDR3 sequence holds 15 residues, the cysteine and phenylalanine included. Of the read, only the CDR3 DNA is kept; its 45 bases are in frame from base 1. Deletion took 5 bases off V and 0 bases off J, with a span of 13 bases between the germline ends. The germline V gene (reference sequence) gives CDR1 as MNHEY and CDR2 as SMNVEV. The meaning of the sample's time point label: at surgical resection after neoadjuvant nivolumab +/- ipilimumab. Samples were obtained from the phase 2 randomized NEOSTAR trial, in which neoadjuvant nivolumab or nivolumab plus ipilimumab followed by surgery was tested in operable NSCLC. Library preparation used the immunoSEQ multiplex PCR assay. The authors' analysis ran thus. Richness and clonality were used to summarize the repertoires, and clones that significantly expanded or contracted between pre- and post-therapy samples were identified. TCRdb took over this immuneACCESS table, retaining in-frame rearrangements with V and J assigned. Such tables are incomplete; in checked studies, under half of the missing clones stem from an unresolved V gene, and the remainder is unexplained. The V and J calls and clone size were taken over from that table, and D and trimming were inferred from the DNA. Across this sample there are approximately 7,000 clones, with around 69% seen only once. Together, the top ten hold approximately 4% of the sample.

Broad study findings and their caveats: Compared with tumor-adjacent uninvolved lung, resected tumors had greater TCR richness and clonality, and increases showed up in more of the dual-therapy-treated tumors. No significant correlation was found between TCR clonality and pathologic tumor regression, and only one major-pathologic-response sample was available for the clonality analysis. From pretherapy to surgery, increases in tumor T-cell richness and clonality were observed in three of three dual-therapy tumors but in only two of four nivolumab-treated tumors. TCR richness in pretherapy blood showed a positive correlation with richness in tumors resected after neoadjuvant therapy (Spearman R ≈ 0.8). A small number of samples underwent TCR sequencing.

The sequencing here drew on tumor tissue, taken after neoadjuvant nivolumab, alone or with ipilimumab, at or shortly before surgery. Rearrangement joined TRBV27 to TRBJ1-1, with TRBD1 tentatively as D gene (5 bases match). The receptor was isolated from an adult with non-small cell lung cancer. DNA sequence: TGTGCCAGCAGTCCCCGCGGGGCCATGAACACTGAAGCTTTCTTT. Its protein reads: CASSPRGAMNTEAFF.